These 11 T cell receptor beta chains originate from one sample sequenced in a study of control samples from healthy donors and cancer patients. The protocol was immunoSEQ multiplex PCR, while the TCRdb copy is restricted to in-frame clones and leaves out a portion. This sample has 140,000 or so clones; about 91% occur once, and the top ten carry approximately 2.9%. Sequenced material: blood. Receptor source: a man aged 25 to 40 in good health.

With regard to this clone: At the DNA level, this CDR3 is encoded by other sequences in the same sample as well. This rearrangement joins TRBV5-1 to TRBJ2-1; 16 bases match TRBD2. The CDR3 runs to 19 residues. Looked up from germline, CDR1 is SGHRS and CDR2 is YFSETQ. V was pared by 0 bases and J by 7 bases, with 10 bases of the junction left unmatched. In DNA form, the CDR3 reads TGCGCCAGCAGCTTGGCTATTTTGGGGGGACTAGCGGGGGGGAATGAGCAGTTCTTC. Protein product: CASSLAILGGLAGGNEQFF.

The chain carries TRBV5-8 and TRBJ2-1; D unresolved. This CDR3 is 15 amino acids long. Trimming shortened V by 2 bases and J by 4 bases, and 13 bases separated the two germline ends. Germline assignment: CDR1 SGHTS and CDR2 YDEGEE. The CDR3 bases are TGTGCCAGCAGCTTAGAGGTGACTCTTTACAATGAGCAGTTCTTC. Translating gives CASSLEVTLYNEQFF.

V is TRBV9 and J is TRBJ1-2; D may be TRBD1 (6 bases). V shed 4 bases and J shed 8 bases, with 12 bases lying between them. The CDR3 loop spans 12 amino acids. The germline V gene has CDR1 SGDLS and CDR2 YYNGEE. The chain's CDR3 is CASSREGGGYTF. The CDR3 nucleotides are TGTGCCAGCAGCAGGGAGGGGGGCGGCTACACCTTC.

This clone was seen just once. The chain has TRBV4-1 and TRBJ1-6, with D perhaps matching TRBD1 (5 bases). The germline V and J ends were trimmed by 4 bases and 8 bases, with 15 bases remaining between them. CDR3 length equals 15 residues. Germline V gene sequence: CDR1 MGHRA, CDR2 YSYEKL. The CDR3 here is CASSPGEGGDSPLHF. CDR3 bases: TGCGCCAGCAGCCCTGGGGAGGGAGGGGATTCACCCCTCCACTTT.

The rearrangement uses TRBV6-5 and TRBJ1-6; D unclear. The V gene lost 8 bases and the J gene lost 4 bases, with 12 bases spanning the gap. This CDR3 contains 14 residues. Germline V gives CDR1 MNHEY, CDR2 SVGAGI. The CDR3 spells CASGVELYNSPLHF. The CDR3 nucleotides read TGTGCCAGCGGAGTGGAACTTTATAATTCACCCCTCCACTTT.

The DNA for the CDR3 is TGTGCCAGTAGTATAAGTGAGACCGCGAGGACTGAAGCTTTCTTT. This encodes CASSISETARTEAFF. The chain links TRBV19 to TRBJ1-1; D unresolved. Trimming pared 2 bases from V and 5 bases from J, leaving 15 bases between. The V gene's germline CDR1 is LNHDA and CDR2 SQIVND (reference sequence). CDR3 length: 15 amino acids. The full variable domain, its missing parts supplied by reference TRBV19 and TRBJ1-1, is DGGITQSPKYLFRKEGQNVTLSCEQNLNHDAMYWYRQDPGQGLRLIYYSQIVNDFQKGDIAEGYSVSREKKESFPLTVTSAQKNPTAFYLCASSISETARTEAFFGQGTRLTVV.

A single count supports this clone. The chain carries TRBV23-1 and TRBJ2-1, with D possibly TRBD1 on 5 matching bases. TRBV23-1 is an ORF for which the function is uncertain. The V end was cut by 0 bases, the J end by 8 bases, with 11 bases between. The CDR3 loop spans 14 amino acids. The CDR3 nucleotides are TGCGCCAGCAGTCAATCGGGGCCTTCCCATGAGCAGTTCTTC. Protein: CASSQSGPSHEQFF.

The chain links TRBV5-1 to TRBJ2-1; no reliable D call. With 0 bases removed from V and 0 bases from J, the gap between germline ends came to 10 bases. This CDR3 comprises 16 residues. Germline values: CDR1 SGHRS, CDR2 YFSETQ. CDR3 bases: TGCGCCAGCAGCTTGGAACCGGGTCACTCCTACAATGAGCAGTTCTTC. Amino acids: CASSLEPGHSYNEQFF.

The chain uses TRBV28 and TRBJ1-5; D is possibly TRBD1 (5 bases). Germline lookup yields CDR1 MDHEN and CDR2 SYDVKM. The CDR3 contains 15 residues. V lost 8 bases to trimming and J lost 3 bases, with 17 bases between them. The CDR3 protein is CASFSGGAPNQPQHF. CDR3 nucleotide sequence: TGTGCCAGCTTCTCAGGAGGGGCCCCCAATCAGCCCCAGCATTTT.

The chain uses TRBV28 and TRBJ1-6, with D possibly matching TRBD1 (5 bases). This CDR3 has 14 amino acids. Trimming stripped 3 bases from V and 8 bases from J, with 11 bases between. Germline V gene data show CDR1 as MDHEN and CDR2 as SYDVKM. The CDR3 reads CASSFGGGYSPLHF. CDR3 nucleotide sequence: TGTGCCAGCAGTTTTGGGGGGGGTTATTCACCCCTCCACTTT.

The chain recombines TRBV6-5 with TRBJ1-2; 12 nucleotides match TRBD1. Germline CDR1 MNHEY, CDR2 SVGAGI. After removal of 6 bases from V and 4 bases from J, the junction contained 6 bases not matched to a gene. The CDR3 is 15 residues long. CDR3 bases: TGTGCCAGCAGAACGGGACAGGGGGCCTCCTATGGCTACACCTTC. Its translation is CASRTGQGASYGYTF.